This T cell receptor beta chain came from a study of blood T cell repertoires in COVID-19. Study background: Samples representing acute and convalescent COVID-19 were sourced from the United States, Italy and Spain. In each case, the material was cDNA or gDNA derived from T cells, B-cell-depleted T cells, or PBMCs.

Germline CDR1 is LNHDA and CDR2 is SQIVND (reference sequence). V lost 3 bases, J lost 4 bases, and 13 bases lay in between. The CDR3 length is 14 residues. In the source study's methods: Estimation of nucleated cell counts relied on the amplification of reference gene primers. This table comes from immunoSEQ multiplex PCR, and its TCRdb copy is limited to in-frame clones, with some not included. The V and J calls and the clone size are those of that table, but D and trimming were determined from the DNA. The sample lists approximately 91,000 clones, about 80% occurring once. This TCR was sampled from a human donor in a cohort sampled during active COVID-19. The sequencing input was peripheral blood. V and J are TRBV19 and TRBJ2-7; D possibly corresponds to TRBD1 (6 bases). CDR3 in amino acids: CASSIRGNGYEQYF. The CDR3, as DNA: TGTGCCAGTAGTATCAGGGGAAATGGGTACGAGCAGTACTTC.